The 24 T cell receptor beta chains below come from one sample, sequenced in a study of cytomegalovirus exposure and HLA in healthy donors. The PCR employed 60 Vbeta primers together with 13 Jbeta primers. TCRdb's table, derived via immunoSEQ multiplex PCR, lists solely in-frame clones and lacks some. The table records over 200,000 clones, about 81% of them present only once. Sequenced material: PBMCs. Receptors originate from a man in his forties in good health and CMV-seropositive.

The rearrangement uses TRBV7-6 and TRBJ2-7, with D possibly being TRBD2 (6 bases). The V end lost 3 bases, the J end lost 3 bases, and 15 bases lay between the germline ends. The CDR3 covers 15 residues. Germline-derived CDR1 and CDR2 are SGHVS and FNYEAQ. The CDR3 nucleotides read TGTGCCAGCAGCTTGGGCCAGGGAGGCTACTACGAGCAGTACTTC. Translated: CASSLGQGGYYEQYF. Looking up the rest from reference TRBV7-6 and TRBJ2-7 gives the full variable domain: GAGVSQSPRYKVTKRGQDVALRCDPISGHVSLYWYRQALGQGPEFLTYFNYEAQQDKSGLPNDRFSAERPEGSISTLTIQRTEQRDSAMYRCASSLGQGGYYEQYFGPGTRLTVT.

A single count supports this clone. This CDR3 is CASSPVGGAGGGYEQYV. The CDR3 nucleotides read TGTGCCAGCAGTCCTGTGGGAGGGGCGGGCGGGGGTTACGAGCAGTACGTC. The chain links TRBV27 to TRBJ2-7; TRBD2 agrees at 7 bases. The junction had 17 bases not matched to a gene; V was cut back by 5 bases and J by 4 bases. Per the germline V gene, CDR1 is MNHEY and CDR2 is SMNVEV (reference sequence). CDR3 size: 17 residues.

The DNA for the CDR3 is TGTGCCAGCAGTCGGGGACAGACTCAAGATACGCAGTATTTT. This codes for CASSRGQTQDTQYF. The chain joins TRBV6-1 to TRBJ2-3; 7 bases agree with TRBD1. The CDR3 consists of 14 residues. V was clipped by 5 bases and J by 5 bases; unmatched bases: 7. Germline assignment: CDR1 MNHNS and CDR2 SASEGT.

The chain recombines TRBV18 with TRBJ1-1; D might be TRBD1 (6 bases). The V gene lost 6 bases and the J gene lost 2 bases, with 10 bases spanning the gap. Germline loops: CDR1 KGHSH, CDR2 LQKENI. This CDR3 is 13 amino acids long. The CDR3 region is CASSSGTNTEAFF. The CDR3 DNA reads TGTGCCAGCTCCTCCGGGACAAACACTGAAGCTTTCTTT. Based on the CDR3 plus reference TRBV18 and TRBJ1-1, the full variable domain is NAGVMQNPRHLVRRRGQEARLRCSPMKGHSHVYWYRQLPEEGLKFMVYLQKENIIDESGMPKERFSAEFPKEGPSILRIQQVVRGDSAAYFCASSSGTNTEAFFGQGTRLTVV.

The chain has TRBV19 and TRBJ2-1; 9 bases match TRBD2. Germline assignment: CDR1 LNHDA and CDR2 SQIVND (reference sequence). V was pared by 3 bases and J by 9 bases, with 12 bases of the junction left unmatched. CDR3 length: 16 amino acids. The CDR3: CASSILGSGSPREQFF. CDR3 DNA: TGTGCCAGTAGTATTCTGGGTAGCGGGAGTCCCCGTGAGCAGTTCTTC.

CDR3 nucleotide sequence: TGTGCCACCAGCCCACTTGGGCACTGGGCAGATACGCAGTATTTT. Translating gives CATSPLGHWADTQYF. The chain joins TRBV15 to TRBJ2-3; D is undetermined. This CDR3 is 15 amino acids long. Deletions cut 5 bases from V and 4 bases from J, with 16 bases between. Looked up from germline, CDR1 is LNHNV and CDR2 is YYDKDF (reference sequence).

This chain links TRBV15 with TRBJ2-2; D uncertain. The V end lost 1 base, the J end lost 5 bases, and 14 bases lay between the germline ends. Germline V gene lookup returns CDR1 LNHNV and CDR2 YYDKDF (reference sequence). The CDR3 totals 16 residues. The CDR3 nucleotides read TGTGCCACCAGCAGAGTCGACCTAGGTGGTACCGGGGAGCTGTTTTTT. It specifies CATSRVDLGGTGELFF.

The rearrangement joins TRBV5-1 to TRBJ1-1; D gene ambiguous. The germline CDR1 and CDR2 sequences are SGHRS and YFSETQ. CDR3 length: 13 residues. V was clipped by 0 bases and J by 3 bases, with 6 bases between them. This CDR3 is CASSLVTDTEAFF. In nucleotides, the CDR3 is TGCGCCAGCAGCTTGGTAACAGACACTGAAGCTTTCTTT. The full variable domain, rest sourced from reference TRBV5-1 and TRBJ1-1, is KAGVTQTPRYLIKTRGQQVTLSCSPISGHRSVSWYQQTPGQGLQFLFEYFSETQRNKGNFPGRFSGRQFSNSRSEMNVSTLELGDSALYLCASSLVTDTEAFFGQGTRLTVV.

The CDR3 sequence: CASSRDRGTSTF. Written as DNA, the CDR3 is TGTGCCAGCAGCCGGGACAGGGGGACAAGCACCTTC. V gene TRBV6-1 combines with J gene TRBJ1-2; TRBD1 agrees at 11 bases. J gave up 13 bases and V 6 bases, and 7 bases lay outside the gene matches. Germline V gives CDR1 MNHNS, CDR2 SASEGT. The CDR3 is 12 amino acids.

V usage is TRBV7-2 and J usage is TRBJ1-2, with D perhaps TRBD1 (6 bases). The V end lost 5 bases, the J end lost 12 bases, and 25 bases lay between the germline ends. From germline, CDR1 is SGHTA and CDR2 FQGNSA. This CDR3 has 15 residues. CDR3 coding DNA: TGTGCCAGCAGCATGCAGTTTACCGGGACACCGAGGGACACCTTC. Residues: CASSMQFTGTPRDTF.

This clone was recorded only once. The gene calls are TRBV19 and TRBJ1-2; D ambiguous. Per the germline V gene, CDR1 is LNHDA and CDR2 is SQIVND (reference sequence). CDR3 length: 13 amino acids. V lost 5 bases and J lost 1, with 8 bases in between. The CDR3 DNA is TGTGCCAGTAGTCCGGCAGGTAACTATGGCTACACCTTC. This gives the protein CASSPAGNYGYTF.

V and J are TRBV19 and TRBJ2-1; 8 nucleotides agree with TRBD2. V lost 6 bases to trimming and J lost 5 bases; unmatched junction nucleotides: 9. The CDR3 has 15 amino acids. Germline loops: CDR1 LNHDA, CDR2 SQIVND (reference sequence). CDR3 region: CASRGSGSFHNEQFF. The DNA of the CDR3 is TGTGCCAGTAGGGGGAGCGGGAGTTTCCACAATGAGCAGTTCTTC.

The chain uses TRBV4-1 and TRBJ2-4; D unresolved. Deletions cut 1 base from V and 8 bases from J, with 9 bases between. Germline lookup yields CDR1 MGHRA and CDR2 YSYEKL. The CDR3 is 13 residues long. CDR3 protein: CASSQGDEDIQYF. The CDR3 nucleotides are TGCGCCAGCAGCCAAGGAGATGAGGACATTCAGTACTTC.

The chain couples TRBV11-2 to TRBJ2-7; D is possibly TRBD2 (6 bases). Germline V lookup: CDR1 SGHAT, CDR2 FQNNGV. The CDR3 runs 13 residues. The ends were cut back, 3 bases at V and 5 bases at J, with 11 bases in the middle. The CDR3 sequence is CASSLRGGNEQYF. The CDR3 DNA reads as TGTGCCAGCAGCTTGCGGGGAGGCAACGAGCAGTACTTC.

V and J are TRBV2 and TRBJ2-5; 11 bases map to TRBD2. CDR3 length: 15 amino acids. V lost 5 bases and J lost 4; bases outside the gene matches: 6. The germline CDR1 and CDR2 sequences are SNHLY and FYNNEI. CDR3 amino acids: CASSMTSGILETQYF. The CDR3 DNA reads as TGTGCCAGCAGTATGACTAGCGGGATTTTAGAGACCCAGTACTTC.

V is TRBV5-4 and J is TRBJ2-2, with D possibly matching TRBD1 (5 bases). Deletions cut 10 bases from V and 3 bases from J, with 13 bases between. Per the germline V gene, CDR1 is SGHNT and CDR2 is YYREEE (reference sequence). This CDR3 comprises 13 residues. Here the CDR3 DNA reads TGTGCCTGCGATCAGGGCGACACCGGGGAGCTGTTTTTT. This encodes CACDQGDTGELFF.

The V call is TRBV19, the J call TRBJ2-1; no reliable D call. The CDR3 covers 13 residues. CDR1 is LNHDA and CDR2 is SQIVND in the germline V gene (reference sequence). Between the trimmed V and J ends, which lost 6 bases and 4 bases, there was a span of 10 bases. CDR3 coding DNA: TGTGCCAGTAGCCCGACTTCTTACAATGAGCAGTTCTTC. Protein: CASSPTSYNEQFF.

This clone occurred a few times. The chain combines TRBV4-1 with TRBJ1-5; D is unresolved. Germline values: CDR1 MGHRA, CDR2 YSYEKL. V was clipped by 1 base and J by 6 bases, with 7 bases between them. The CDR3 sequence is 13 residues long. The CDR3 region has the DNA TGCGCCAGCAGCCAAGGAAGCCTTCAGCCCCAGCATTTT. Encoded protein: CASSQGSLQPQHF.

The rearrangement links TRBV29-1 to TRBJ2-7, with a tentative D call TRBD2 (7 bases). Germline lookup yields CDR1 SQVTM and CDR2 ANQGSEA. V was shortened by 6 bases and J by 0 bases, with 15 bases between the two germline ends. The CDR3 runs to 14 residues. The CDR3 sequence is CSVLGGPSSYEQYF. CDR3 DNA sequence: TGCAGCGTCCTGGGGGGGCCCAGCTCCTACGAGCAGTACTTC.

CDR3 DNA: TGTGCCAGCAGTGTTACAGGGGGCGGCATGAACACTGAAGCTTTCTTT. This translates into CASSVTGGGMNTEAFF. This rearrangement joins TRBV2 to TRBJ1-1; the match to TRBD1 covers 9 bases. Germline CDR1 and CDR2: SNHLY and FYNNEI. The CDR3 length is 16 residues. Trimming at V came to 4 bases and at J to 0 bases, leaving 6 bases not matched to a gene.

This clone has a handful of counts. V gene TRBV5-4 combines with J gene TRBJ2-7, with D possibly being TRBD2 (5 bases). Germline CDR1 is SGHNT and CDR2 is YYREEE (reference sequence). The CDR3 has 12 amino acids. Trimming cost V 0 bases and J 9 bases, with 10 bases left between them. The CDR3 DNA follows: TGTGCCAGCAGCTTGGATACGGGGAGGCAGTACGTC. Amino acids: CASSLDTGRQYV.

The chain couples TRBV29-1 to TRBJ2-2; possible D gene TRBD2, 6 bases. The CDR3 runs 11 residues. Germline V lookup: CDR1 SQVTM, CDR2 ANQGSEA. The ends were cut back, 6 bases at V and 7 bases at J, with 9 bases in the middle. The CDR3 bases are TGCAGCGTAGGGGAGGTCGGGGAGCTGTTTTTT. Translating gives CSVGEVGELFF.

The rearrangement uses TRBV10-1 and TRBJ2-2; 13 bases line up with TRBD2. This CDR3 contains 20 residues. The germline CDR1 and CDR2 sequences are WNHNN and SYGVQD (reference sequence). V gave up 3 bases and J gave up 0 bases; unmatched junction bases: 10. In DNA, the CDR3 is TGCGCCAGCAGTGACTCAGGACTAGCGGGAGTCGGCGCGAACACCGGGGAGCTGTTTTTT. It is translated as CASSDSGLAGVGANTGELFF.

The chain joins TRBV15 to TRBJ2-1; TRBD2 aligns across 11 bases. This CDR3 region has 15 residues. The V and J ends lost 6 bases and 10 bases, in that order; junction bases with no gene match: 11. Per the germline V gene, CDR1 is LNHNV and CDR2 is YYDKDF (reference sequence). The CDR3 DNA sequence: TGTGCCACCAGACGTACTAGCGGGAGCTTTGGCGAGCAGTTCTTC. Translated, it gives CATRRTSGSFGEQFF.